The source of this T cell receptor beta chain is a study of tumor and adjacent non-tumor tissue in lung cancer. Overall study context: Histology: about twelve adenocarcinoma, a couple of squamous cell carcinoma, 1 small cell lung cancer. Aged about 31 to 76 years, patients included nine to ten men and about 5 women with stage I to III disease.

A modified ARM-PCR protocol with three rounds of nested PCR amplified TCRbeta. Using its own MiXCR run on the multiplex PCR reads, TCRdb lists one record per CDR3 protein. Seen here are about 90,000 distinct CDR3 sequences, about 61% observed once, and the top ten hold approximately 15%. Of note for this clonotype: The final CDR3 position lacks the conserved phenylalanine or tryptophan, pointing to a likely read error.

This sample's RNA came from whole unsorted tissue. Germline values: CDR1 SGHAT, CDR2 FQDESV (reference sequence). V gave up 7 bases and J gave up 3 bases; unmatched junction bases: 9. CDR3 length equals 14 residues. The chain has TRBV11-1 and TRBJ2-7; 7 bases align to TRBD2. The sequencing sample was made of lung tumor tissue. The TCR originated in a man between 65 and 80 years old with non-small cell lung cancer. The CDR3 here is CASNCLAVGYEQYL. The DNA of the CDR3 is TGTGCCAGCAACTGTCTAGCGGTTGGCTACGAGCAGTACTTG.